Below are 27 T cell receptor beta chains sequenced from a single sample in a study of cytomegalovirus exposure and HLA in healthy donors. Generated by immunoSEQ multiplex PCR, the TCRdb table keeps only in-frame clones and is missing some. The sample includes 200,000 to 250,000 clones, roughly 80% of them seen just once. Sequencing was done on a sample of PBMCs. These receptors all stem from a young woman in good health and CMV-seronegative.

The chain has TRBV2 and TRBJ2-2; tentatively, D is TRBD1 (7 bases). Deletions cut 7 bases from V and 5 bases from J, with 17 bases between. This CDR3 comprises 15 residues. Germline V gene lookup returns CDR1 SNHLY and CDR2 FYNNEI. CDR3 in DNA: TGTGCCAGCATCGGAGGGGGCAGGAGTACCGGGGAGCTGTTTTTT. Translation gives CASIGGGRSTGELFF.

The rearrangement joins TRBV19 to TRBJ1-2; the match to TRBD1 covers 8 bases. Unmatched junction bases numbered 9, after V lost 7 bases and J lost 8 bases. CDR1 is LNHDA, CDR2 SQIVND, per germline (reference sequence). The CDR3 length is 13 residues. CDR3 loop: CASTMTGARGYTF. In DNA, the CDR3 is TGTGCCAGTACCATGACAGGGGCGCGCGGCTACACCTTC.

The CDR3: CASSRDREQYF. CDR3 sequence (DNA): TGTGCCAGCAGCCGGGATCGCGAGCAGTACTTC. The chain couples TRBV6-5 to TRBJ2-7; a possible D gene is TRBD2 (5 bases). The CDR3 spans 11 residues. The V end was cut by 6 bases, the J end by 6 bases, with 9 bases between. Germline CDR1 reads MNHEY; CDR2 reads SVGAGI.

The V gene is TRBV28, the J gene TRBJ2-7; the match to TRBD1 covers 10 bases. This CDR3 comprises 17 residues. The germline V gene encodes CDR1 MDHEN and CDR2 SYDVKM. V lost 5 bases to trimming and J lost 12 bases; unmatched junction nucleotides: 22. The CDR3 region is CASSLPTSGTGVDGTYF. DNA for the CDR3: TGTGCCAGCAGTCTCCCGACCTCCGGGACAGGGGTCGATGGTACGTACTTC.

This rearrangement joins TRBV12-5 to TRBJ1-6; D not certain. Between the trimmed V and J ends, which lost 5 bases and 12 bases, there was a span of 17 bases. The germline V gene has CDR1 LGHNT and CDR2 FRNRAP. The CDR3 is 14 residues long. CDR3 DNA: TGTGCTAGTGGTGCCGCGTATGAAGGAAGACCCCTCCACTTT. This codes for CASGAAYEGRPLHF.

This rearrangement joins TRBV10-3 to TRBJ1-5, with D possibly being TRBD1 (5 bases). The germline V gene encodes CDR1 ENHRY and CDR2 SYGVKD. This CDR3 has 13 residues. V was cut by 7 bases and J by 7 bases, with 14 bases left in between. CDR3 DNA sequence: TGTGCCATCACCGAATCGGGGGACCAGCCCCAGCATTTT. Translated: CAITESGDQPQHF.

The chain employs TRBV9 and TRBJ2-5; the match to TRBD1 covers 12 bases. The CDR3 totals 16 residues. Germline values: CDR1 SGDLS, CDR2 YYNGEE. Germline trimming cut 1 base from V and 4 bases from J; bases unmatched to any gene: 5. In DNA, the CDR3 is TGTGCCAGCAGCGTACGGGACAGGGGGCCAGGAGAGACCCAGTACTTC. Amino acids: CASSVRDRGPGETQYF.

The J gene is TRBJ1-6, the V gene TRBV7-8; D is uncertain. Deletions cut 3 bases from V and 0 bases from J, with 3 bases between. Germline values: CDR1 SGHVS, CDR2 FQNEAQ. The CDR3 is 14 residues long. CDR3 sequence (DNA): TGTGCCAGCAGCTTCAGCTCCTATAATTCACCCCTCCACTTT. Amino acid sequence: CASSFSSYNSPLHF.

Only a few counts were recorded for this clone. The chain employs TRBV19 and TRBJ1-2; D is uncertain. Between the trimmed V and J ends, which lost 0 bases and 8 bases, there was a span of 10 bases. This CDR3 contains 13 residues. Germline CDR1 reads LNHDA; CDR2 reads SQIVND (reference sequence). The CDR3, as DNA: TGTGCCAGTAGTATAGACTTCAACTGGGGCTACACCTTC. Its protein product is CASSIDFNWGYTF.

This clone was recorded only once. A read error is possible here, since a much larger clone lies one base away. This chain links TRBV29-1 with TRBJ1-1; perhaps TRBD1 as D (5 bases). Trimming left V 7 bases short and J 0 bases short, with 12 bases between. Germline lookup yields CDR1 SQVTM and CDR2 ANQGSEA. The CDR3 covers 13 residues. The chain's CDR3 is CSARTRLNTEAFF. The CDR3 coding sequence is TGCAGCGCGCGGACAAGGTTGAACACTGAAGCTTTCTTT.

The DNA for the CDR3 is TGTGCCAGCAGTGAAAGTGCGCGGGGGCCCTACGAGCAGTACTTC. Its protein product is CASSESARGPYEQYF. The V gene is TRBV2, the J gene TRBJ2-7; possibly TRBD2 for D (7 bases). The CDR3 length is 15 residues. The germline V and J ends were trimmed by 2 bases and 2 bases, with 13 bases remaining between them. Per germline, CDR1 SNHLY and CDR2 FYNNEI.

V and J are TRBV2 and TRBJ1-4, with D unclear. Per germline, CDR1 SNHLY and CDR2 FYNNEI. The germline V and J ends were trimmed by 4 bases and 7 bases, with 7 bases remaining between them. The CDR3 spans 12 residues. CDR3 protein: CASSVRSEKLFF. The CDR3, as DNA: TGTGCCAGCAGTGTAAGGAGTGAAAAACTGTTTTTT.

This clone was seen a few times. The chain employs TRBV27 and TRBJ2-3; 9 bases agree with TRBD2. The length of the CDR3 is 15 residues. Germline CDR1 MNHEY, CDR2 SMNVEV (reference sequence). V lost 6 bases and J lost 4; bases outside the gene matches: 8. The CDR3 coding sequence is TGTGCCAGCAGACTCGCTAGCGGGATCCCAGATACGCAGTATTTT. It is translated as CASRLASGIPDTQYF.

The CDR3 spells CASSPGTSRSTDTQYF. The DNA of the CDR3 is TGTGCCAGCAGCCCTGGGACTAGCCGTAGCACAGATACGCAGTATTTT. This sequence joins TRBV7-2 and TRBJ2-3, with TRBD2 matching 9 bases. CDR3 length: 16 amino acids. Germline V gene data show CDR1 as SGHTA and CDR2 as FQGNSA. The junction had 6 bases not matched to a gene; V was cut back by 5 bases and J by 0 bases.

This clone has only a few counts. This sequence joins TRBV30 and TRBJ1-5; perhaps TRBD1 as D (6 bases). CDR1 is GTSNPN and CDR2 is SVGIG in the germline V gene (reference sequence). The ends were cut back, 1 base at V and 4 bases at J, with 17 bases in the middle. The length of the CDR3 is 16 residues. The CDR3 coding sequence is TGTGCCTGGAGTGCTAACAGGACAGCAATAAATCAGCCCCAGCATTTT. Translation gives CAWSANRTAINQPQHF.

This chain joins TRBV6-1 and TRBJ2-7; D assignment may be TRBD1 or TRBD2 (6 bases each). Trimming removed 11 bases from V and 1 base from J, with 18 bases in between. The length of the CDR3 is 14 residues. Per the germline V gene, CDR1 is MNHNS and CDR2 is SASEGT. CDR3 amino acids: CAQGWGARSYEQYF. The CDR3 DNA reads as TGTGCCCAGGGGTGGGGGGCTAGATCCTACGAGCAGTACTTC.

The genes are TRBV5-1 and TRBJ2-7; the D gene is possibly TRBD1 (6 bases). The CDR3 is made up of 13 amino acids. Germline CDR1 is SGHRS and CDR2 is YFSETQ. The V end lost 0 bases, the J end lost 7 bases, and 11 bases lay between the germline ends. The CDR3 protein is CASSLAGAKEQYF. In nucleotides, the CDR3 is TGCGCCAGCAGCTTGGCAGGGGCTAAGGAGCAGTACTTC.

The chain links TRBV6-1 to TRBJ1-5; 9 positions agree with TRBD1. This CDR3 has 15 residues. Germline V gene sequence: CDR1 MNHNS, CDR2 SASEGT. Trimming removed 6 bases from V and 0 bases from J; junction bases left unmatched: 3. In DNA form, the CDR3 reads TGTGCCAGCAGGGACAGGGGCGGTAGCAATCAGCCCCAGCATTTT. Protein product: CASRDRGGSNQPQHF.

This rearrangement joins TRBV30 to TRBJ2-3; no clear D gene. CDR1 is GTSNPN and CDR2 is SVGIG in the germline V gene (reference sequence). There are 11 residues in the CDR3. Trimming took off 2 bases at V and 3 bases at J, with 3 bases between the two ends. This CDR3 is CAWSRTDTQYF. In nucleotides, the CDR3 is TGTGCCTGGAGTAGGACAGATACGCAGTATTTT.

This sequence joins TRBV4-1 and TRBJ2-7, with D possibly being TRBD2 (6 bases). CDR1 and CDR2 (germline): MGHRA, YSYEKL. The CDR3 length is 14 residues. Trimming shortened V by 3 bases and J by 1 base, and 10 bases separated the two germline ends. The CDR3 coding sequence is TGCGCCAGCAGCCAGCGGGACGGATCCTACGAGCAGTACTTC. Its protein is CASSQRDGSYEQYF.

V is TRBV5-1 and J is TRBJ2-3; 7 nucleotides match TRBD1. The V gene's germline CDR1 is SGHRS and CDR2 YFSETQ. With 0 bases clipped from V and 5 bases from J, the junction kept 3 bases outside the gene matches. There are 14 residues in the CDR3. CDR3 coding DNA: TGCGCCAGCAGCTTGGAGGGGGCGAGAGATACGCAGTATTTT. Protein sequence: CASSLEGARDTQYF.

This chain links TRBV19 with TRBJ1-1, with D hard to call. V lost 1 base to trimming and J lost 4 bases, with 10 bases between them. This CDR3 has 14 amino acids. CDR1 and CDR2 (germline): LNHDA, SQIVND (reference sequence). The CDR3 region is CASSIGSEGTEAFF. CDR3 bases: TGTGCCAGTAGTATAGGGTCCGAGGGCACTGAAGCTTTCTTT.

The chain is built from TRBV9 and TRBJ2-3; 9 bases agree with TRBD2. The CDR3 totals 15 residues. Germline V gene lookup returns CDR1 SGDLS and CDR2 YYNGEE. V shed 2 bases and J 5 bases; nucleotides not matched to a gene: 6. CDR3 nucleotides: TGTGCCAGCAGCGTCTCTAGCGGGATGGGAGATACGCAGTATTTT. It translates to CASSVSSGMGDTQYF. The full variable domain, completed using reference TRBV9 and TRBJ2-3, is DSGVTQTPKHLITATGQRVTLRCSPRSGDLSVYWYQQSLDQGLQFLIQYYNGEERAKGNILERFSAQQFPDLHSELNLSSLELGDSALYFCASSVSSGMGDTQYFGPGTRLTVL.

This chain connects TRBV5-1 to TRBJ2-7, with D unclear. V lost 2 bases, J lost 2 bases, and 11 bases lay in between. This CDR3 contains 14 residues. Looked up from germline, CDR1 is SGHRS and CDR2 is YFSETQ. Written as DNA, the CDR3 is TGCGCCAGCAGCTTCTCCGGCAGCACCTACGAGCAGTACTTC. Residues: CASSFSGSTYEQYF.

This clone is a singleton in its sample. This rearrangement joins TRBV5-1 to TRBJ2-5; no definite D call. Trimming took 4 bases from V and 0 from J, leaving 1 base between them. This CDR3 comprises 11 residues. CDR1 SGHRS and CDR2 YFSETQ come from the germline V gene. The CDR3 is CASSDQETQYF. The DNA for the CDR3 is TGCGCCAGCAGCGACCAAGAGACCCAGTACTTC. Full variable domain (outside the CDR3, taken from reference TRBV5-1 and TRBJ2-5): KAGVTQTPRYLIKTRGQQVTLSCSPISGHRSVSWYQQTPGQGLQFLFEYFSETQRNKGNFPGRFSGRQFSNSRSEMNVSTLELGDSALYLCASSDQETQYFGPGTRLLVL.

The chain is built from TRBV4-2 and TRBJ1-3, with D possibly matching TRBD1 (5 bases). This CDR3 is built from 16 residues. Trimming left V 4 bases short and J 2 bases short, with 15 bases between. Germline V gene lookup returns CDR1 LGHNA and CDR2 YNFKEQ. For the CDR3, the DNA is TGTGCCAGCAGCCGGACAAAACTGCTCACTGGAAACACCATATATTTT. Translated: CASSRTKLLTGNTIYF.

The chain has TRBV29-1 and TRBJ1-4, with D possibly being TRBD1 (6 bases). This CDR3 has 12 amino acids. Trimming left V 6 bases short and J 7 bases short, with 12 bases between. CDR1 SQVTM and CDR2 ANQGSEA come from the germline V gene. The CDR3 DNA is TGCAGCGTACAGGGATTTGGTGAAAAACTGTTTTTT. It specifies CSVQGFGEKLFF.